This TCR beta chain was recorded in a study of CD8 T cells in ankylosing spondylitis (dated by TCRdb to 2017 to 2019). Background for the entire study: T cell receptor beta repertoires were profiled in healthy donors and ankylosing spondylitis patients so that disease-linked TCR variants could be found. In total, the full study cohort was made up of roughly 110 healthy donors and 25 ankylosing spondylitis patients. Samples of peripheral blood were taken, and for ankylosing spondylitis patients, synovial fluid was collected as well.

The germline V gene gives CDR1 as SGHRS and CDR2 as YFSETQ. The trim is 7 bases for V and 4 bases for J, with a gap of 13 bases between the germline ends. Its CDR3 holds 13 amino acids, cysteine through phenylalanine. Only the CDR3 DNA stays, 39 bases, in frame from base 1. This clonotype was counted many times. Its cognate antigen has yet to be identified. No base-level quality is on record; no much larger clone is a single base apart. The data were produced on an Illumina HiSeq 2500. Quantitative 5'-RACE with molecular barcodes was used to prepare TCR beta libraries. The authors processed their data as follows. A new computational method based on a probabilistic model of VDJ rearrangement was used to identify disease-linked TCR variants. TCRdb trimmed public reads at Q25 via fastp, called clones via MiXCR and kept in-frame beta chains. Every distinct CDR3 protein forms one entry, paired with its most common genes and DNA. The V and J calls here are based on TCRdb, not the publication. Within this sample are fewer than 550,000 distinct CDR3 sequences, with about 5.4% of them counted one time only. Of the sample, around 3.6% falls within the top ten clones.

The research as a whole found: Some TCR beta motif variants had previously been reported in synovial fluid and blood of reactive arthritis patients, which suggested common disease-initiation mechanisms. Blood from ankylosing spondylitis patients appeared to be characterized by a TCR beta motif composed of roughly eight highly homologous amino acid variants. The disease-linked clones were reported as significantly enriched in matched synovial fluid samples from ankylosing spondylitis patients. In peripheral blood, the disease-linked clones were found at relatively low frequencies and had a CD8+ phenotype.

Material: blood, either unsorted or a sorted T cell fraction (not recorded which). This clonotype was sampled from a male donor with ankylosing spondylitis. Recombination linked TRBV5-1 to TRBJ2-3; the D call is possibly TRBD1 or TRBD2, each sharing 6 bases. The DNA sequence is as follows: TGCGCCAGCTTTAAGGGGGGATCAGATACGCAGTATTTT. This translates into CASFKGGSDTQYF. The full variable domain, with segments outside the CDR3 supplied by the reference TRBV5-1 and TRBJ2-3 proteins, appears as KAGVTQTPRYLIKTRGQQVTLSCSPISGHRSVSWYQQTPGQGLQFLFEYFSETQRNKGNFPGRFSGRQFSNSRSEMNVSTLELGDSALYLCASFKGGSDTQYFGPGTRLTVL.